The 30 T cell receptor beta chains reported below all come from one sample, sequenced in a study of blood T cell repertoires in COVID-19. The data were produced by immunoSEQ multiplex PCR, yet TCRdb's version contains in-frame clones alone and is incomplete. Counted here are around 100,000 clones, 84% occurring once; the ten biggest clones make up around 4.3%. Sequenced: peripheral blood. The receptors were sampled from a human donor in a cohort sampled during active COVID-19.

This clone was detected only a few times. V gene TRBV20-1 combines with J gene TRBJ1-4; 11 nucleotides line up with TRBD1. Germline CDR1 and CDR2: DFQATT and SNEGSKA (reference sequence). This CDR3 is built from 14 residues. With 3 bases clipped from V and 8 bases from J, the junction kept 5 bases outside the gene matches. The CDR3 region has the DNA TGCAGTGCTAGTGCCCGGACAGGGGGCGAAAAACTGTTTTTT. Translating it yields CSASARTGGEKLFF.

This chain uses TRBV20-1 with TRBJ1-5; 8 bases line up with TRBD1. In germline, CDR1 is DFQATT, CDR2 SNEGSKA (reference sequence). The ends lost 3 bases at V and 5 bases at J; junction bases unmatched: 9. The CDR3 covers 15 residues. CDR3 sequence: CSASQGARLDQPQHF. CDR3 nucleotides: TGCAGTGCTAGTCAGGGGGCGAGGCTCGATCAGCCCCAGCATTTT.

The chain recombines TRBV9 with TRBJ2-2, with unresolved D. CDR3 length: 13 residues. Trimming pared 0 bases from V and 3 bases from J, leaving 3 bases between. Germline loops: CDR1 SGDLS, CDR2 YYNGEE. The CDR3 is CASSVVYTGELFF. As DNA, the CDR3 is TGTGCCAGCAGCGTAGTCTACACCGGGGAGCTGTTTTTT.

This clone appeared a few times. The chain's CDR3 is CASSPRNLDLYGYTF. In DNA, the CDR3 is TGTGCCAGCAGCCCGAGGAACCTAGACCTCTATGGCTACACCTTC. The V gene is TRBV13, the J gene TRBJ1-2; no firm D call. V dropped 5 bases and J dropped 4 bases, with 17 bases sitting between them. Germline V gives CDR1 PRHDT, CDR2 FYEKMQ (reference sequence). The CDR3 length is 15 residues.

DNA of the CDR3: TGCGCCAGCAGCCCAACAGGGACACACTACGAGCAGTACTTC. It is translated as CASSPTGTHYEQYF. The chain is built from TRBV4-3 and TRBJ2-7; tentatively, D is TRBD1 (6 bases). V shed 4 bases and J shed 3 bases, with 13 bases lying between them. This CDR3 is built from 14 residues. The germline V gene encodes CDR1 LGHNA and CDR2 YSLEER.

J is TRBJ2-1 and V is TRBV2, with D maybe TRBD1 (5 bases). V lost 6 bases, J lost 0 bases, and 6 bases lay in between. There are 13 residues in the CDR3. Looked up from germline, CDR1 is SNHLY and CDR2 is FYNNEI. CDR3 region: CASRTVSYNEQFF. For the CDR3, the DNA is TGTGCCAGCAGGACAGTCTCCTACAATGAGCAGTTCTTC.

This chain connects TRBV19 to TRBJ1-4; weak D call: TRBD1 (5 bases). There are 17 residues in the CDR3. The germline CDR1 and CDR2 sequences are LNHDA and SQIVND (reference sequence). Trimming shortened V by 3 bases and J by 7 bases, and 21 bases separated the two germline ends. The CDR3 DNA sequence: TGTGCCAGTAGTATGGGAGGTGGAGGGGACGGGAGTGAAAAACTGTTTTTT. Its translation: CASSMGGGGDGSEKLFF.

The chain links TRBV12-3 or TRBV12-4 to TRBJ1-2, with no clear D. With 3 bases removed from V and 2 bases from J, the gap between germline ends came to 7 bases. The CDR3 loop spans 13 amino acids. The CDR3 spells CASSFWANYGYTF. The CDR3 DNA follows: TGTGCCAGCAGTTTTTGGGCGAACTATGGCTACACCTTC.

This clone came up a few times. This chain joins TRBV4-2 and TRBJ2-3, with 9 bases fitting TRBD2. This CDR3 comprises 15 residues. CDR1 is LGHNA and CDR2 is YNFKEQ in the germline V gene. V lost 1 base and J lost 3; bases outside the gene matches: 2. The CDR3 spells CASSQGTSVTDTQYF. CDR3 nucleotide sequence: TGTGCCAGCAGCCAAGGGACTAGCGTGACAGATACGCAGTATTTT.

This clone was found a few times. The chain recombines TRBV2 with TRBJ1-5; TRBD1 might be the D (6 bases). The germline V gene has CDR1 SNHLY and CDR2 FYNNEI. The CDR3 is 18 residues long. The V end lost 5 bases, the J end lost 0 bases, and 20 bases lay between the germline ends. In nucleotides, the CDR3 is TGTGCCAGCAGTCAAACCGTAAATCCAGGGGTTAGCAATCAGCCCCAGCATTTT. It specifies CASSQTVNPGVSNQPQHF.

This clone has a single count. The chain carries TRBV5-1 and TRBJ2-5, with TRBD1 matching 12 bases. Germline V gives CDR1 SGHRS, CDR2 YFSETQ. This CDR3 is 15 amino acids long. Germline trimming cut 2 bases from V and 4 bases from J; bases unmatched to any gene: 3. CDR3 DNA sequence: TGCGCCAGCAGCTTTGGGACAGGGGGCCCAGAGACCCAGTACTTC. Encoded protein: CASSFGTGGPETQYF. The full variable domain, rest sourced from reference TRBV5-1 and TRBJ2-5, is KAGVTQTPRYLIKTRGQQVTLSCSPISGHRSVSWYQQTPGQGLQFLFEYFSETQRNKGNFPGRFSGRQFSNSRSEMNVSTLELGDSALYLCASSFGTGGPETQYFGPGTRLLVL.

The rearrangement links TRBV2 to TRBJ1-1; a possible D gene is TRBD1 (6 bases). There are 15 residues in the CDR3. CDR1 SNHLY and CDR2 FYNNEI come from the germline V gene. CDR3 coding DNA: TGTGCACCTCGGGGCAGGGGCATTGGGGGCACTGAAGCTTTCTTT. Amino acids: CAPRGRGIGGTEAFF.

This clone has just a few counts. The chain joins TRBV6-5 to TRBJ1-2, with 8 bases matching TRBD1. V shed 6 bases and J 4 bases; nucleotides not matched to a gene: 4. The germline V gene has CDR1 MNHEY and CDR2 SVGAGI. This CDR3 is 13 amino acids long. CDR3 amino acids: CASRRDRSYGYTF. DNA for the CDR3: TGTGCCAGCAGAAGGGACAGGAGCTATGGCTACACCTTC.

This sequence joins TRBV19 and TRBJ2-4, with D possibly being TRBD2 (6 bases). CDR3 length: 14 amino acids. V lost 7 bases, J lost 6 bases, and 16 bases lay in between. CDR1 LNHDA and CDR2 SQIVND come from the germline V gene (reference sequence). This CDR3 reads CASMEGNAGNIQYF. The CDR3 region has the DNA TGTGCCAGTATGGAGGGAAATGCGGGAAACATTCAGTACTTC. Full variable domain (rest looked up from reference TRBV19 and TRBJ2-4): DGGITQSPKYLFRKEGQNVTLSCEQNLNHDAMYWYRQDPGQGLRLIYYSQIVNDFQKGDIAEGYSVSREKKESFPLTVTSAQKNPTAFYLCASMEGNAGNIQYFGAGTRLSVL.

The chain uses TRBV28 and TRBJ2-1; 8 bases are a match to TRBD1. The J segment lost 5 bases and the V segment lost 0 bases, leaving 6 bases of the junction unmatched. The V gene's germline CDR1 is MDHEN and CDR2 SYDVKM. There are 16 residues in the CDR3. In DNA form, the CDR3 reads TGTGCCAGCAGTTTATGGGACAGGGCCGGGGACAATGAGCAGTTCTTC. Its translation is CASSLWDRAGDNEQFF.

The chain links TRBV5-4 to TRBJ2-3, with 8 bases aligning to TRBD1. Germline trimming cut 4 bases from V and 0 bases from J; bases unmatched to any gene: 16. This CDR3 region has 19 residues. Germline V lookup: CDR1 SGHNT, CDR2 YYREEE (reference sequence). The CDR3 region is CASSHPGQGLGTSTDTQYF. DNA of the CDR3: TGTGCCAGCAGCCACCCAGGACAGGGCTTGGGAACTAGCACAGATACGCAGTATTTT.

This chain uses TRBV7-9 with TRBJ1-1, with TRBD1 identical over 7 bases. J gave up 1 base and V 6 bases, and 5 bases lay outside the gene matches. Germline CDR1 is SEHNR and CDR2 is FQNEAQ (reference sequence). There are 14 residues in the CDR3. The CDR3: CASRPGTANTEAFF. The CDR3 DNA sequence: TGTGCCAGCAGACCCGGGACAGCGAACACTGAAGCTTTCTTT.

The chain couples TRBV11-1 to TRBJ2-4, with a weak D call TRBD2 (6 bases). Trimming stripped 6 bases from V and 7 bases from J, with 19 bases between. The length of the CDR3 is 15 residues. Germline V gives CDR1 SGHAT, CDR2 FQDESV (reference sequence). The DNA of the CDR3 is TGTGCCAGCAGAGTAGGAGGGGCTAGGGCGAACATTCAGTACTTC. It specifies CASRVGGARANIQYF.

This chain uses TRBV10-3 with TRBJ1-5, with 7 bases that match TRBD1. Germline-derived CDR1 and CDR2 are ENHRY and SYGVKD. This CDR3 spans 13 amino acids. V was clipped by 6 bases and J by 5 bases; unmatched bases: 4. The CDR3 is CAISRDRDQPQHF. CDR3 sequence (DNA): TGTGCCATCAGCCGGGACAGAGATCAGCCCCAGCATTTT.

The chain recombines TRBV4-2 with TRBJ1-5; D perhaps matches TRBD1 (5 bases). Germline CDR1 and CDR2: LGHNA and YNFKEQ. With 0 bases removed from V and 0 bases from J, the gap between germline ends came to 12 bases. The CDR3 has 17 amino acids. Here the CDR3 DNA reads TGTGCCAGCAGCCAAGATCTGGGGGGTAATAGCAATCAGCCCCAGCATTTT. Protein sequence: CASSQDLGGNSNQPQHF.

The rearrangement uses TRBV4-2 and TRBJ2-7, with 14 positions matching TRBD2. The CDR3 runs to 15 residues. Germline V lookup: CDR1 LGHNA, CDR2 YNFKEQ. V lost 3 bases and J lost 4; bases outside the gene matches: 2. CDR3 nucleotides: TGTGCCAGCAGCCAGGGACTAGCGGGGGAATACGAGCAGTACTTC. It yields the protein CASSQGLAGEYEQYF.

The J gene is TRBJ2-3, the V gene TRBV7-2, with 9 bases identical to TRBD2. The length of the CDR3 is 16 residues. Germline V gene lookup returns CDR1 SGHTA and CDR2 FQGNSA. With V trimmed by 1 base and J by 2 bases, 4 bases remained unmatched. CDR3 coding DNA: TGTGCCAGCAGCTTAGGGCTAGCGGGGTTCACAGATACGCAGTATTTT. Protein: CASSLGLAGFTDTQYF.

CDR3 loop: CASSPPRGHGELFF. The CDR3 DNA follows: TGTGCCAGCTCACCACCCAGGGGGCACGGGGAGCTGTTTTTT. The chain has TRBV18 and TRBJ2-2, with 8 bases identical to TRBD1. V lost 0 bases to trimming and J lost 7 bases; unmatched junction nucleotides: 1. The CDR3 has 14 amino acids. Germline CDR1 and CDR2: KGHSH and LQKENI.

This sequence joins TRBV2 and TRBJ2-1; 7 nucleotides agree with TRBD2. CDR3 size: 14 residues. CDR1 and CDR2 (germline): SNHLY, FYNNEI. Trimming at V came to 10 bases and at J to 1 base, leaving 7 bases not matched to a gene. CDR3 coding DNA: TGTGCCACCTCTCGACTAGCTTCCTACAATGAGCAGTTCTTC. It translates to CATSRLASYNEQFF.

V gene TRBV13 combines with J gene TRBJ1-2, with a weak D call TRBD1 (6 bases). CDR3 size: 14 residues. Trimming pared 6 bases from V and 1 base from J, leaving 12 bases between. Per the germline V gene, CDR1 is PRHDT and CDR2 is FYEKMQ (reference sequence). CDR3 sequence reads: CASRLSGDNYGYTF. The CDR3 region has the DNA TGTGCCAGCAGACTTTCAGGGGATAACTATGGCTACACCTTC.

The chain combines TRBV11-2 with TRBJ2-2; 10 bases are a match to TRBD1. This CDR3 comprises 18 residues. With V trimmed by 1 base and J by 2 bases, 7 bases remained unmatched. Per the germline V gene, CDR1 is SGHAT and CDR2 is FQNNGV. Written as DNA, the CDR3 is TGTGCCAGCAGCTTAGCAAGCGGACAGGGGGGAAACACCGGGGAGCTGTTTTTT. Protein: CASSLASGQGGNTGELFF.

V usage is TRBV18 and J usage is TRBJ2-5, with 9 bases fitting TRBD1. Germline loops: CDR1 KGHSH, CDR2 LQKENI. CDR3 length equals 15 residues. J lost 4 bases, V lost 6 bases, and 9 bases had no gene match. The CDR3 region is CASSLGQGPLETQYF. The CDR3 region has the DNA TGTGCCAGCTCCCTGGGACAGGGCCCGTTAGAGACCCAGTACTTC.

The chain combines TRBV25-1 with TRBJ2-3, with D tentatively TRBD1 (6 bases). The V gene's germline CDR1 is MGHDK and CDR2 SYGVNS. This CDR3 comprises 14 residues. Trimming stripped 0 bases from V and 4 bases from J, with 8 bases between. The CDR3 DNA reads TGTGCCAGCAGTGAATATACAGGGCCAGATACGCAGTATTTT. This codes for CASSEYTGPDTQYF. Drawing the rest from reference TRBV25-1 and TRBJ2-3, the complete variable domain is EADIYQTPRYLVIGTGKKITLECSQTMGHDKMYWYQQDPGMELHLIHYSYGVNSTEKGDLSSESTVSRIRTEHFPLTLESARPSHTSQYLCASSEYTGPDTQYFGPGTRLTVL.

This sequence joins TRBV7-2 and TRBJ2-3, with D tentatively TRBD2 (7 bases). The CDR3 has 18 residues. Between the trimmed V and J ends, which lost 4 bases and 4 bases, there was a span of 24 bases. Germline CDR1 SGHTA, CDR2 FQGNSA. The CDR3 region is CASSSTRGGMRGPDTQYF. CDR3 DNA: TGTGCCAGCAGCTCCACTAGGGGGGGAATGCGGGGTCCAGATACGCAGTATTTT.

The chain combines TRBV9 with TRBJ1-6, with D maybe TRBD1 (5 bases). V was pared by 4 bases and J by 9 bases, with 17 bases between. The CDR3 consists of 15 residues. In germline, CDR1 is SGDLS, CDR2 YYNGEE. The CDR3 is CASSSRGVGGSPLHF. CDR3 sequence (DNA): TGTGCCAGCAGCTCAAGAGGAGTGGGGGGTTCACCCCTCCACTTT.